This passage covers 6 T cell receptor beta chains from one sample sequenced in a study of T cells after yellow fever vaccination. TCRdb processed the 5' RACE reads anew with MiXCR; each CDR3 protein has one entry. The table shows hundreds of thousands of distinct CDR3 sequences, with roughly 14% occurring only once. This specimen consisted of PBMCs, obtained on the day of the yellow fever booster vaccination. These receptors were taken from a man between 25 and 39 years old who received the YFV17D yellow fever vaccine.

The J gene is TRBJ2-7, the V gene TRBV9, with 7 bases lining up with TRBD2. J was trimmed by 5 bases and V by 3 bases; bases with no gene match: 11. This CDR3 spans 15 amino acids. Germline lookup yields CDR1 SGDLS and CDR2 YYNGEE. The CDR3 DNA sequence: TGTGCCAGCAGCGGACTACTAGCGCCCATGCACGAGCAGTACTTC. Encoded protein: CASSGLLAPMHEQYF.

This chain connects TRBV20-1 to TRBJ1-1, with 8 bases lining up with TRBD1. The CDR3 covers 14 residues. V lost 2 bases, J lost 2 bases, and 4 bases stayed unmatched. Per germline, CDR1 DFQATT and CDR2 SNEGSKA (reference sequence). Here the CDR3 DNA reads TGCAGTGCTAGACAGACAGGGGTAAACACTGAAGCTTTCTTT. Translating gives CSARQTGVNTEAFF.

This clonotype was seen a few times. V gene TRBV27 combines with J gene TRBJ2-1, with D maybe TRBD2 (5 bases). This CDR3 is 14 amino acids long. Germline V CDR1 and CDR2: MNHEY, SMNVEV (reference sequence). V dropped 2 bases and J dropped 7 bases, with 12 bases sitting between them. CDR3 region: CASSLGLAWNEQFF. DNA for the CDR3: TGTGCCAGCAGTTTAGGCCTAGCTTGGAATGAGCAGTTCTTC.

This clonotype was picked up a small number of times. CDR3 region: CASSFGDRKNIQYF. Written as DNA, the CDR3 is TGTGCCAGCAGCTTCGGGGACAGGAAAAACATTCAGTACTTC. This sequence joins TRBV7-2 and TRBJ2-4; TRBD1 aligns across 8 bases. This CDR3 spans 14 amino acids. V dropped 3 bases and J dropped 4; count of bases not matched to a gene: 2. CDR1 SGHTA and CDR2 FQGNSA come from the germline V gene.

The table lists this clonotype with many counts. The V and J genes are TRBV4-3 and TRBJ2-2, with D unclear. This CDR3 is 13 amino acids long. Trimming cost V 4 bases and J 4 bases, with 7 bases left between them. The germline gives CDR1 LGHNA, CDR2 YSLEER. CDR3: CASSLEFTGELFF. The CDR3 bases are TGCGCCAGCAGCCTGGAGTTCACCGGGGAGCTGTTTTTT.

The chain recombines TRBV12-3 or TRBV12-4 with TRBJ1-1; a weak D match, TRBD1 (6 bases). V gave up 7 bases and J gave up 6 bases, with 21 bases separating them. This CDR3 has 15 residues. This chain's CDR3 is CASITRGAGRAEAFF. The CDR3 region has the DNA TGTGCCAGCATTACAAGGGGGGCAGGGAGAGCTGAAGCTTTCTTT.